Listed below are T cell receptor beta chains from one sample, sequenced in a study of blood T cell repertoires in COVID-19. TCRdb's copy holds only in-frame clones and misses some; the assay was immunoSEQ multiplex PCR. The sample consists of fewer than 150,000 clones, approximately 84% of them appearing once. Sequenced: peripheral blood. Every receptor here comes from a human donor in a cohort sampled during active COVID-19. CDR3s include the opening cysteine and the closing phenylalanine or tryptophan. A D gene is named only where the DNA matches it firmly. Size tells how often a clone was seen (once, few, many) or the class of an expanded clone, and some rows leave it out.

clone_size	d_call	v_call	j_call	cdr3_nt	cdr3_aa
-	-	TRBV5-1	TRBJ1-1	TGCGCCAGCAGCTTGCCAGAGAACACTGAAGCTTTCTTT	CASSLPENTEAFF
-	TRBD1	TRBV5-4	TRBJ1-1	TGTGCCAGCAGCCCAGGGACAGGCGTGAACACTGAAGCTTTCTTT	CASSPGTGVNTEAFF
-	-	TRBV27	TRBJ1-2	TGTGCCAGCAGTTTATCCGCAGGGTCTACGAACTATAACTATGGCTACACCTTC	CASSLSAGSTNYNYGYTF
once	TRBD1	TRBV27	TRBJ2-7	TGTGCCAGCAGTTTCCAGGGGGATTTGTACGAGCAGTACTTC	CASSFQGDLYEQYF
-	-	TRBV9	TRBJ1-2	TGTGCCAGCACCGGGGGGACGTGGTCTGGCTACACCTTC	CASTGGTWSGYTF
-	-	TRBV2	TRBJ2-7	TGTGCCAGCAGTGGGGGCAGGGCGAGCTCCTACGAGCAGTACTTC	CASSGGRASSYEQYF
-	-	TRBV18	TRBJ1-5	TGTGCCAGCTCTATCGCAGGGGATTACAATCAGCCCCAGCATTTT	CASSIAGDYNQPQHF
-	TRBD2	TRBV18	TRBJ2-5	TGTGCCAGCTCTCCCGGGGAGGGAGCGAGGGAGACCCAGTACTTC	CASSPGEGARETQYF
few	TRBD1	TRBV24-1	TRBJ2-1	TGTGCCACCAGTGATGACAGGGTTAATGAGCAGTTCTTC	CATSDDRVNEQFF
-	TRBD2	TRBV10-2	TRBJ2-1	TGCGCCAGCAGTGGGAATAGCGGGGTTTACAATGAGCAGTTCTTC	CASSGNSGVYNEQFF
-	TRBD1	TRBV27	TRBJ1-1	TGTGCCAGCAGTTTCGGGACAGGCGGAAACACTGAAGCTTTCTTT	CASSFGTGGNTEAFF
-	TRBD2	TRBV3-1/TRBV3-2	TRBJ2-5	TGTGCCAGCAGCCAACAAGGACTAGCGCAAGAGACCCAGTACTTC	CASSQQGLAQETQYF
once	TRBD2	TRBV11-2	TRBJ2-3	TGTGCCAGCAGCGACCCTAGCGGGGGGGCTAGCACAGATACGCAGTATTTT	CASSDPSGGASTDTQYF
-	-	TRBV4-1	TRBJ2-5	TGCGCCAGCAGCCAAGAGAGCCGGGGTGGGCGGACCCAGTACTTC	CASSQESRGGRTQYF
-	-	TRBV11-2	TRBJ2-7	TGTGCCAGCAGCTTGACCGACACCTACGAGCAGTACTTC	CASSLTDTYEQYF
-	TRBD2	TRBV6-1	TRBJ2-7	TGTGCCAGCAGTGAATCTGCGGGGGGGAGACTCTACGAGCAGTACTTC	CASSESAGGRLYEQYF
-	TRBD2	TRBV7-8	TRBJ2-1	TGTGCCAGCAGCCCACGACTAGCGGGGGGCATCTACAATGAGCAGTTCTTC	CASSPRLAGGIYNEQFF
-	-	TRBV7-9	TRBJ1-3	TGTGCCAGCAGCTTAGCGGTGTCGACAGACTCTGGAAACACCATATATTTT	CASSLAVSTDSGNTIYF
-	TRBD2	TRBV4-2	TRBJ2-3	TGTGCCAGCAGCCAAGACGGTAGCGGGGGGATAGATACGCAGTATTTT	CASSQDGSGGIDTQYF
-	TRBD2	TRBV29-1	TRBJ2-1	TGCAGCGTTGAGAAGGCGGGGGGGGGATATGAGCAGTTCTTC	CSVEKAGGGYEQFF
-	-	TRBV30	TRBJ1-1	TGTGCCTCCGGACAGTTCAACACTGAAGCTTTCTTT	CASGQFNTEAFF
few	-	TRBV7-9	TRBJ1-6	TGTGCCAGCAGCTTATGGGCAGAAAATTCACCCCTCCACTTT	CASSLWAENSPLHF
-	-	TRBV30	TRBJ1-1	TGTGCCTGGAGTGTCGGGTCGAACACTGAAGCTTTCTTT	CAWSVGSNTEAFF
few	-	TRBV6-4	TRBJ2-2	TGTGCCAGCCAGGATGCGAACACCGGGGAGCTGTTTTTT	CASQDANTGELFF
-	-	TRBV18	TRBJ1-1	TGTGCCAGCTCACCCAGTTGGCAGACCGAACAGACTGAAGCTTTCTTT	CASSPSWQTEQTEAFF
-	TRBD1	TRBV9	TRBJ2-7	TGTGCCAGCAGCGGGTCCCGGGACAGGGGTTACGAGCAGTACTTC	CASSGSRDRGYEQYF
-	-	TRBV4-1	TRBJ2-2	TGCGCCAGCAGCCTATGGACAGCTAACACCGGGGAGCTGTTTTTT	CASSLWTANTGELFF
-	TRBD2	TRBV3-1/TRBV3-2	TRBJ2-2	TGTGCCAGCAGCCAAGTTAGCGGGGGCCCCGGGGAGCTGTTTTTT	CASSQVSGGPGELFF
-	-	TRBV29-1	TRBJ1-1	TGCAGCTGGGGGCGGACTGAAGCTTTCTTT	CSWGRTEAFF
-	TRBD1	TRBV7-8	TRBJ2-7	TGTGCCAGCAGCCCGGCCGGGACAGAATCCTCCTACGAGCAGTACTTC	CASSPAGTESSYEQYF
-	-	TRBV7-2	TRBJ2-2	TGTGCCAGCAGCTTTGTTGCCGGGGGCACCGGGGAGCTGTTTTTT	CASSFVAGGTGELFF
-	-	TRBV12-3/TRBV12-4	TRBJ1-2	TGTGCCAGCAGTCTTCCCAGATCCTATGGCTACACCTTC	CASSLPRSYGYTF
few	-	TRBV5-1	TRBJ1-3	TGCGCCAGCAGCCCGGACGGGTTTGGTGGACTCTCTGGAAACACCATATATTTT	CASSPDGFGGLSGNTIYF
-	-	TRBV19	TRBJ1-6	TGTGCCAGTAGTGGGGCAGTTAGCTCCTATAATTCACCCCTCCACTTT	CASSGAVSSYNSPLHF
few	-	TRBV7-2	TRBJ1-3	TGTGCCAGCTCTCCGGGCGGGTCTGGAAACACCATATATTTT	CASSPGGSGNTIYF
-	-	TRBV12-3/TRBV12-4	TRBJ1-2	TGTGCCAGCAAAATGACAGACCGTGGCTACACCTTC	CASKMTDRGYTF
-	TRBD1	TRBV29-1	TRBJ2-5	TGCAGCGTTGTAAGCCAGGGGGTTATCGAGACCCAGTACTTC	CSVVSQGVIETQYF
-	TRBD1	TRBV5-1	TRBJ1-1	TGCGCCAGCGGACAGGGTACCCTGTACACTGAAGCTTTCTTT	CASGQGTLYTEAFF
-	-	TRBV15	TRBJ2-7	TGTGCCACCAGCAGAGATCCAGGGCGCTACGAGCAGTACTTC	CATSRDPGRYEQYF
-	-	TRBV7-2	TRBJ2-2	TGTGCCAGCAGCGTCGCGAACACCGGGGAGCTGTTTTTT	CASSVANTGELFF
-	-	TRBV13	TRBJ2-3	TGTGCCAGCAGCTTAGTGCCCCTCCGGCAGCGTGGCCCTAATACGCAGTATTTT	CASSLVPLRQRGPNTQYF
-	-	TRBV18	TRBJ1-1	TGTGCCAGCTCCCAACAAGAGAACACTGAAGCTTTCTTT	CASSQQENTEAFF